This T cell receptor (beta chain) stems from a study of T cells in Graves' hyperthyroidism and ophthalmopathy (dated by TCRdb to between 2018 and 2020). Notes on the research overall: Peripheral blood was sampled at the time of initial diagnosis, prior to any treatment. A discovery cohort of around 100 patients, fewer than 50 with Graves' ophthalmopathy and fewer than 65 with stable Graves' hyperthyroidism, was used to find distinguishing TCR V-J signatures. Prospective prediction of ophthalmopathy was tested in an independent validation cohort of 18 hyperthyroidism patients and some 17 patients who later progressed to ophthalmopathy. The roughly 91 discovery patients were randomly divided into training and test sets at a 7:3 ratio. In addition, the study compared T-cell repertoires in thyroid tissue and in blood from about 6 Graves' hyperthyroidism patients. Once sampling was done, hyperthyroidism patients were given methimazole at a starting dose of 30 mg daily, whereas ophthalmopathy patients were given high-dose intravenous methylprednisolone. TCR Vbeta CDR3 sequencing of 120 to 150 peripheral blood samples (roughly 41 ophthalmopathy, over 70 hyperthyroidism and approximately 17 progressor patients) is reported in the paper.

General study outcomes and caveats: No statistical method was used to fix the sample size in advance, and group allocation was not hidden from the investigators. In validation, progression to ophthalmopathy was predicted by the model with around 70% sensitivity and nearly 75% specificity, a median of roughly six months before onset. Most expanded thyroid clonotypes (frequency above 0.001) were also detected in blood, a finding suggesting that blood repertoires may reflect thyroid immune responses. Ophthalmopathy was separated from stable hyperthyroidism by a 13 V-J signature model, with around 90% sensitivity and 81% to 82% specificity obtained in cross-validation and 80%/75% obtained in testing.

Ophthalmopathy patients had moderately to severely active disease, Clinical Activity Score of at least 3, NOSPECS grade of at least 4, and duration under 3 months. Patients with uncontrolled infections, other autoimmune diseases, pregnancy or lactation were excluded. Diagnoses were established on the basis of clinical symptoms, serum thyroxine and TRAb, thyroid ultrasound, and orbital computed tomography. PBMCs were isolated from approximately 10 ml of fresh peripheral blood by Ficoll-Paque density gradient centrifugation. Trizol reagent was used to extract total RNA, and RNA quality was then checked on an Agilent 2100 Bioanalyzer. The TCR beta CDR3 regions were amplified from the RNA transcripts. The TCR CDR3 was subjected to a first round of RT-PCR using the HTBI primer set and the Qiagen OneStep RT-PCR kit. A second multiplex PCR round built the libraries, followed by size selection and purification. The libraries were sequenced on an Illumina HiSeq2000 using paired-end 100 bp reads. The authors' analysis ran thus. SOAPnuke was used to process the raw data, throwing out any read that contained adapters or uncalled bases, had a mean Phred below 15, or lacked an exact constant-primer or identifier match. COPE v1.2.5 was used to merge the high-quality paired reads, and each unique nucleotide sequence was defined as a clonotype. MiTCR v1.1 was used to align clonotypes to the IMGT TRBV, TRBD and TRBJ reference segments. The analysis was restricted to V-J combinations with a frequency above 0.0001, which together covered 99% to 99.2% of the repertoires. The TCS score was defined as F50 (clonal expansion) divided by E x V (chaos), with BLOSUM62-based TCRdist calculated between CDR3 peptides within each V-J. Welch's t-statistics and random forest reduced several hundred V-J features to around 14, which were used in a naive Bayes classifier (R e1071). TCRdb reworked the public reads: Q25 trimming with fastp, MiXCR clone assembly, productive beta chains retained. Every distinct CDR3 protein forms one entry, paired with its most common genes and DNA. These V and J calls originate from TCRdb's pipeline instead of the authors' own analysis. The table for this sample lists about 640,000 distinct CDR3 sequences; 20% of them were counted only once. Of the sample, 34% is held by the ten largest clones.

This clonotype came up many times. Its antigen remains unidentified. Per-base qualities were not stored, and no clone one base away is much larger. The CDR1 and CDR2 encoded by the germline V gene are MDHEN and SYDVKM. V is shortened by 7 bases, J by 5 bases, and the region joining them spans 18 bases. Inclusive of the bounding cysteine and phenylalanine, the CDR3 is 14 residues long. The kept DNA is CDR3 alone, 42 bases in frame from the first base. The chain is assembled from TRBV28 and TRBJ2-7; TRBD2 is perhaps the D gene, given 6 matching bases. The TCR was taken from a young man with Graves' ophthalmopathy. The material sequenced was blood. CDR3 loop: CASTVPRGGNEQYF. The bases read TGTGCCAGCACCGTACCCCGGGGCGGGAACGAGCAGTACTTC. Where the CDR3 stops, the reference TRBV28 and TRBJ2-7 genes take over; the full variable domain is DVKVTQSSRYLVKRTGEKVFLECVQDMDHENMFWYRQDPGLGLRLIYFSYDVKMKEKGDIPEGYSVSREKKERFSLILESASTNQTSMYLCASTVPRGGNEQYFGPGTRLTVT.